A single sample is the source of the 5 T cell receptor beta chains below, sequenced in a study of CD8+CD57+ T cells in acquired aplastic anemia. The use of genomic DNA as template underpinned the TCR beta VDJ and CDR3 profiling. TCRdb reanalysed the reads using MiXCR and keeps one entry per CDR3 protein. Of about 220,000 distinct CDR3 sequences detected, roughly 35% appear once; the ten largest clones hold roughly 1.1%. The sequencing sample was made of sorted CD4+, CD8+, or CD8+CD57+ T cells (not recorded which) from PBMCs. Receptor source: a human donor in good health, serving as a control.

Concerning this clonotype itself: The CDR3 ends on some other residue instead of the conserved phenylalanine or tryptophan, so this is likely a read error. The chain joins TRBV10-3 to TRBJ2-3; perhaps TRBD1 as D (6 bases). Per germline, CDR1 ENHRY and CDR2 SYGVKD. CDR3 size: 16 residues. V lost 2 bases to trimming and J lost 1 base, with 13 bases between them. This CDR3 reads CAISETPGQRTDTQYL. For the CDR3, the DNA is TGTGCCATCAGTGAGACTCCGGGACAACGCACAGATACGCAGTATCTT.

This clonotype has ten or more counts. V gene TRBV9 combines with J gene TRBJ1-6, with D tentatively TRBD1 (5 bases). Trimming removed 0 bases at V and 3 bases at J, with 7 bases between. The length of the CDR3 is 15 residues. In germline, CDR1 is SGDLS, CDR2 YYNGEE. DNA of the CDR3: TGTGCCAGCAGCGTAGAGGACATCTATAATTCACCCCTCCACTTT. This codes for CASSVEDIYNSPLHF.

This chain joins TRBV7-9 and TRBJ2-1; D uncertain. From germline, CDR1 is SEHNR and CDR2 FQNEAQ (reference sequence). The length of the CDR3 is 13 residues. V was clipped by 3 bases and J by 6 bases, with 9 bases between them. The CDR3 loop reads CASSFRLANEQFF. The CDR3 DNA reads TGTGCCAGCAGCTTCCGGCTGGCCAATGAGCAGTTCTTC.

This clonotype was seen only a few times. The chain couples TRBV5-4 to TRBJ2-1, with D perhaps being TRBD1 or TRBD2 (5 bases each). Looked up from germline, CDR1 is SGHNT and CDR2 is YYREEE (reference sequence). CDR3 length: 17 residues. V was pared by 1 base and J by 12 bases, with 26 bases between. The CDR3 here is CASSLSVGDLPENGQFF. The CDR3 nucleotides read TGTGCCAGCAGCTTGTCGGTGGGGGACCTACCGGAGAACGGGCAGTTCTTC.

As regards this clonotype: The junction departs from the called germline gene at one end, perhaps through a read error. This rearrangement joins TRBV11-1 to TRBJ2-3, with 7 bases fitting TRBD2. The CDR3 is 16 residues long. Germline V gives CDR1 SGHAT, CDR2 FQDESV (reference sequence). In DNA form, the CDR3 reads TGCGCCAGCAGCTCCCGGGCGGGGGATGACACAGATACGCAGTATTTT. The encoded protein is CASSSRAGDDTDTQYF.